This T cell receptor (beta chain) was retrieved from a study of blood T cell repertoires in COVID-19. The overall study: Samples representing acute and convalescent COVID-19 were sourced from the United States, Italy and Spain.

Repertoires were generated with immunoSEQ multiplex PCR, while TCRdb's copy carries only in-frame clones and drops some. Altogether a few hundred thousand clones are present, 88% being singletons, with the ten largest covering 2% to 2.5%. CDR3 length: 16 amino acids. The germline V gene has CDR1 SGHTA and CDR2 FQGNSA. With V trimmed by 5 bases and J by 8 bases, 11 bases remained unmatched. This chain joins TRBV7-2 and TRBJ1-6, with TRBD1 matching over 8 bases. The source of this sequence is an older woman in a cohort exposed to, infected with or recovered from COVID-19 (not recorded which). The sequenced sample consisted of PBMCs or T cells enriched from blood (not recorded which). In DNA form, the CDR3 reads TGTGCCAGCAGCCCCCCAGGGACAGGAGCTTATTCACCCCTCCACTTT. The encoded protein is CASSPPGTGAYSPLHF.